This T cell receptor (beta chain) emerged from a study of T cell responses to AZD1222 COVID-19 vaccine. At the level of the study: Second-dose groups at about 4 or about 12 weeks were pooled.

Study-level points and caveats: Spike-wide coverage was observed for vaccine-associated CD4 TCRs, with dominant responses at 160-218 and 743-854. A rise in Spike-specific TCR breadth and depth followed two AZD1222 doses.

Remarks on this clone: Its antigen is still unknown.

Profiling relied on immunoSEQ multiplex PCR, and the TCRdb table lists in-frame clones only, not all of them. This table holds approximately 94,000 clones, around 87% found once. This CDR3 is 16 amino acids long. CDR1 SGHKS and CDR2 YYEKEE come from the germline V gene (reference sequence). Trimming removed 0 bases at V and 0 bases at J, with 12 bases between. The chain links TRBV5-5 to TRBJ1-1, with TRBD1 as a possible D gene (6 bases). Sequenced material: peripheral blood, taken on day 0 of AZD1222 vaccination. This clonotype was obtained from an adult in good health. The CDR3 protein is CASSLDPRGLNTEAFF. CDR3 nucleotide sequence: TGTGCCAGCAGCTTGGACCCCAGGGGATTGAACACTGAAGCTTTCTTT.